This T cell receptor beta chain was retrieved from a study of T cell repertoires in cytomegalovirus infection. Across the study: From public TCR beta signatures came an indication of both CMV infection and matching HLA type. Regarding the study as a whole: CMV carriers having the relevant HLA were flagged by cumulative public TCR beta family frequency. The study found HLA-C-restricted CMV-specific TCR beta clonotypes dominating the ex vivo response.

TCRdb redid the calling of the reads with MiXCR, one entry per CDR3 protein. This sample yields more than 400,000 distinct CDR3 sequences, of which around a quarter are seen a single time; less than 15% belongs to the top ten. In regard to this clonotype: The antigen is unknown.

The V gene lost 6 bases and the J gene lost 0 bases, with 10 bases spanning the gap. The CDR3 has 14 residues. Germline lookup yields CDR1 ENHRY and CDR2 SYGVKD. Source material: PBMCs. This chain links TRBV10-3 with TRBJ2-3; no reliable D call. The clonotype originates from a human donor in good health (CMV status not recorded). Some clones in this sample may be carry-over from other donors' samples. The CDR3: CAIRPDSSTDTQYF. CDR3 sequence (DNA): TGTGCCATCAGGCCCGACTCTAGCACAGATACGCAGTATTTT.